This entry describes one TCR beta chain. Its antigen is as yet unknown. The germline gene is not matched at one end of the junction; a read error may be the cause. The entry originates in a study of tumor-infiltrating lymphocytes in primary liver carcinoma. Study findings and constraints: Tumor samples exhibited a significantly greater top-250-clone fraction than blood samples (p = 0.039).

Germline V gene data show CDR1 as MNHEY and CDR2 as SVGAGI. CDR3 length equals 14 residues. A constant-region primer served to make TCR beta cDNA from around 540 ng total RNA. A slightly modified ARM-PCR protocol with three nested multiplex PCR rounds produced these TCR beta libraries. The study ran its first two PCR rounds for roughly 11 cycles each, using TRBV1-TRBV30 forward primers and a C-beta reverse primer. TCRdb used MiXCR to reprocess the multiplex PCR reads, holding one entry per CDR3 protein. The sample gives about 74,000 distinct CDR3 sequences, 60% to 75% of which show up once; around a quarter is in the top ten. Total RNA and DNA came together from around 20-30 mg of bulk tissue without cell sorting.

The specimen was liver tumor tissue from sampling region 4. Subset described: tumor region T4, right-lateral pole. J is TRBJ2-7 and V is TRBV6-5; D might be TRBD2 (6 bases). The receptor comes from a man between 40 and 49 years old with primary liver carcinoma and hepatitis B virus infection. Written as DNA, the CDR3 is TGTGCTAGCAGAACAGGAGGGGAATGGAACGAGCGGTACTTC. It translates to CASRTGGEWNERYF.